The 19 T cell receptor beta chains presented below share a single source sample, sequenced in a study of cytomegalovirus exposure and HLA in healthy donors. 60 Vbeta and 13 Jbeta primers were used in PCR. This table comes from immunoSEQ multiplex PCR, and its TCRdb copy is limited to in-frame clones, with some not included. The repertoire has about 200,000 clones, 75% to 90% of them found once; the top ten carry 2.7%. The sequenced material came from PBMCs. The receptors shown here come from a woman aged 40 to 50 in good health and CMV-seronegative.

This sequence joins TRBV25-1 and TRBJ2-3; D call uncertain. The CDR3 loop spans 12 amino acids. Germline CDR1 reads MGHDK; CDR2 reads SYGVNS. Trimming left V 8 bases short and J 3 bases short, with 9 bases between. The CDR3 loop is CASGFRTDTQYF. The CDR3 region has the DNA TGTGCCAGCGGTTTTCGGACAGATACGCAGTATTTT.

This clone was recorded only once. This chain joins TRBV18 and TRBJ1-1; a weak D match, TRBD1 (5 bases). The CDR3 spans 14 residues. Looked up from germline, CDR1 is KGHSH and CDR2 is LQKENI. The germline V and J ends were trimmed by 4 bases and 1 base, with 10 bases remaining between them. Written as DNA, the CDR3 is TGTGCCAGCTCACGTGACAGCCAGAACACTGAAGCTTTCTTT. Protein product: CASSRDSQNTEAFF. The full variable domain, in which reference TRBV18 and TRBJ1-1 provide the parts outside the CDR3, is NAGVMQNPRHLVRRRGQEARLRCSPMKGHSHVYWYRQLPEEGLKFMVYLQKENIIDESGMPKERFSAEFPKEGPSILRIQQVVRGDSAAYFCASSRDSQNTEAFFGQGTRLTVV.

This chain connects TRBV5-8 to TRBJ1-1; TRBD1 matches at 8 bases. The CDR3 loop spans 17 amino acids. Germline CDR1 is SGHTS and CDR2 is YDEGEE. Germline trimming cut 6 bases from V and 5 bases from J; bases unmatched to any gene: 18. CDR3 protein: CASNLAGTGPRRTEAFF. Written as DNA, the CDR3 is TGTGCCAGCAATCTAGCGGGGACAGGCCCGAGGAGGACTGAAGCTTTCTTT.

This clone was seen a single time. CDR3 protein: CASSYSLGAYEQYF. The CDR3 bases are TGTGCCAGCAGTTACTCTCTTGGAGCCTACGAGCAGTACTTC. The chain links TRBV6-5 to TRBJ2-7; D call uncertain. Trimming took 0 bases from V and 2 from J, leaving 8 bases between them. Germline V CDR1 and CDR2: MNHEY, SVGAGI. The CDR3 extends over 14 amino acids.

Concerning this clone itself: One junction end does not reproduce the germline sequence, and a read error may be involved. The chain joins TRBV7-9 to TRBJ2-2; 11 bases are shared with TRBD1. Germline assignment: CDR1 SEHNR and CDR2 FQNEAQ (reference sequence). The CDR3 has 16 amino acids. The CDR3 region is CSSSPWTGGITGELFF. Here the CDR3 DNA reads TGTTCCAGCAGCCCCTGGACAGGGGGCATTACCGGGGAGCTGTTTTTT.

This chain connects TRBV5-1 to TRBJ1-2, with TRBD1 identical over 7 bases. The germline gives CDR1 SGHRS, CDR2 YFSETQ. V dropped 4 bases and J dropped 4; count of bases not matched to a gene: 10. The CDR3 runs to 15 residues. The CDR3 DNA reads TGCGCCAGCAGCGTATATCGGACAGGCGCCTATGGCTACACCTTC. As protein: CASSVYRTGAYGYTF.

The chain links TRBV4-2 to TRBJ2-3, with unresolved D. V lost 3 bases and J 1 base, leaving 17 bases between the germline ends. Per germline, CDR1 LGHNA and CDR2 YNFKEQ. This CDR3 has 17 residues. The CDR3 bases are TGTGCCAGCAGCCAGTCAGCACAAACTACTGGCACAGATACGCAGTATTTT. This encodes CASSQSAQTTGTDTQYF.

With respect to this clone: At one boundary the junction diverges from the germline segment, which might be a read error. CDR3 sequence: CSSSLVGSSYEQYF. CDR3 in DNA: TGTTCCAGCAGCTTAGTGGGCAGTTCCTACGAGCAGTACTTC. The gene calls are TRBV7-9 and TRBJ2-7; D not certain. The CDR3 length is 14 residues. Per germline, CDR1 SEHNR and CDR2 FQNEAQ (reference sequence).

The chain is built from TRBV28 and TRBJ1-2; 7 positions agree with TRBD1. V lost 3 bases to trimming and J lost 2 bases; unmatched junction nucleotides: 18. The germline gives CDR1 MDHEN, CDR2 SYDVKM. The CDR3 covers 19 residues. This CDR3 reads CASSLRPGTEVLFNYGYTF. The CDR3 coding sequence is TGTGCCAGCAGTTTGCGGCCCGGGACAGAAGTTTTGTTCAACTATGGCTACACCTTC.

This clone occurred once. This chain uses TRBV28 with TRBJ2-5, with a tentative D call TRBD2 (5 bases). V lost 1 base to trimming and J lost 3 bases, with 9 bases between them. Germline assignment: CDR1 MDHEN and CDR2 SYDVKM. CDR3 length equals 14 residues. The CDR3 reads CASSLFLAEETQYF. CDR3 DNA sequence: TGTGCCAGCAGTTTATTTCTAGCAGAAGAGACCCAGTACTTC. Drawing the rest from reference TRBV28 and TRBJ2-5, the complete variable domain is DVKVTQSSRYLVKRTGEKVFLECVQDMDHENMFWYRQDPGLGLRLIYFSYDVKMKEKGDIPEGYSVSREKKERFSLILESASTNQTSMYLCASSLFLAEETQYFGPGTRLLVL.

The chain's CDR3 is CASRRGQGDPGSQHF. DNA of the CDR3: TGTGCCAGCAGACGGGGACAGGGGGATCCGGGATCCCAGCATTTT. The V and J genes are TRBV6-5 and TRBJ1-5, with 11 bases matching TRBD1. The V gene's germline CDR1 is MNHEY and CDR2 SVGAGI. After removal of 6 bases from V and 11 bases from J, the junction contained 12 bases not matched to a gene. The CDR3 spans 15 residues.

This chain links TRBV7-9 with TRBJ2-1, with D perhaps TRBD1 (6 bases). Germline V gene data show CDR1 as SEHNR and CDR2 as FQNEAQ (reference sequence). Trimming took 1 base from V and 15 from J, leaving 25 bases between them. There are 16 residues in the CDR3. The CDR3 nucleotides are TGTGCCAGCAGCTTAGAAGGACAGAGCTCTCTCTTGACCTTGTTCTTC. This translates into CASSLEGQSSLLTLFF.

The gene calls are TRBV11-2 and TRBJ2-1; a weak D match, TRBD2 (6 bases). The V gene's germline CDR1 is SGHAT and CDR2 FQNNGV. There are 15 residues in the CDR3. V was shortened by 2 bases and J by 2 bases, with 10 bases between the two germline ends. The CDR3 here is CASSLRGDPYNEQFF. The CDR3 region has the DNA TGTGCCAGCAGCTTACGCGGGGACCCCTACAATGAGCAGTTCTTC.

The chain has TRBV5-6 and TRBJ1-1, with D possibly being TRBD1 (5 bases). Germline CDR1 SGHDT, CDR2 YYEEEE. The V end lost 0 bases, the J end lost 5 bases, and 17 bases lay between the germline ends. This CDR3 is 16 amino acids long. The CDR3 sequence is CASSLALEGWGTEAFF. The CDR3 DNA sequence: TGTGCCAGCAGCTTGGCGTTGGAGGGCTGGGGGACTGAAGCTTTCTTT.

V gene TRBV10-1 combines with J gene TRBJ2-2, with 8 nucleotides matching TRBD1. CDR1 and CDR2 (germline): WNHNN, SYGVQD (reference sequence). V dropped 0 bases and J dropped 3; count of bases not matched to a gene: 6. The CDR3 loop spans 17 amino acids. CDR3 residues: CASSESGTGPDTGELFF. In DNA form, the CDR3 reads TGCGCCAGCAGTGAGTCGGGGACAGGCCCCGACACCGGGGAGCTGTTTTTT.

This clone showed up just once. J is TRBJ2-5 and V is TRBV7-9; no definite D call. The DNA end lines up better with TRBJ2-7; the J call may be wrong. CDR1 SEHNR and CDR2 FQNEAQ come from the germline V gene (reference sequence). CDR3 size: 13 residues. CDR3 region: CASSPPGGYEQYF. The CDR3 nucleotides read TGTGCCAGCAGCCCACCCGGCGGCTACGAGCAGTACTTC.

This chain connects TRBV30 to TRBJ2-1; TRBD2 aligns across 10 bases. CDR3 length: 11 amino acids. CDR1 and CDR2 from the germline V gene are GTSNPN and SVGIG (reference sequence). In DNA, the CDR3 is TGTGCACTAGCGGGAAGGAATGAGCAGTTCTTC. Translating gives CALAGRNEQFF. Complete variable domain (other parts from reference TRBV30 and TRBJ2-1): SQTIHQWPATLVQPVGSPLSLECTVEGTSNPNLYWYRQAAGRGLQLLFYSVGIGQISSEVPQNLSASRPQDRQFILSSKKLLLSDSGFYLCALAGRNEQFFGPGTRLTVL.

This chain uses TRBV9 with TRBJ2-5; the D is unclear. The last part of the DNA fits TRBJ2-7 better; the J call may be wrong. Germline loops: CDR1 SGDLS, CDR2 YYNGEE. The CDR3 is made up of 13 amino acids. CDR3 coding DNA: TGTGCCAGCAGCGTAGATGGGGCCTACGAGCAGTACTTC. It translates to CASSVDGAYEQYF.

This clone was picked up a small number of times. In DNA form, the CDR3 reads TGCAGCGCCAAGGGGAGGTCGACCTACGAGCAGTACTTC. This encodes CSAKGRSTYEQYF. This sequence joins TRBV29-1 and TRBJ2-7; tentatively, D is TRBD2 (6 bases). The CDR3 sequence is 13 residues long. The V gene's germline CDR1 is SQVTM and CDR2 ANQGSEA. The germline V and J ends were trimmed by 7 bases and 2 bases, with 15 bases remaining between them.